This passage covers 21 T cell receptor beta chains from one sample sequenced in a study of OX40 agonist ivuxolimab in advanced cancers. Clones were read by immunoSEQ multiplex PCR, and TCRdb kept only the in-frame ones, dropping some. The sample lists roughly 72,000 clones, about 84% occurring once. The specimen comprised CD4+ or CD8+ T cells sorted from blood, sampled in a trial of the OX40 agonist ivuxolimab. These TCRs come from an adult with an advanced solid tumor such as melanoma, head and neck, liver or kidney cancer.

This clone came up once. V and J are TRBV2 and TRBJ2-2; D gene ambiguous. The CDR3 covers 12 residues. CDR1 SNHLY and CDR2 FYNNEI come from the germline V gene. Trimming removed 8 bases at V and 2 bases at J, with 6 bases between. The CDR3 DNA is TGTGCCAGCCCGACTAACACCGGGGAGCTGTTTTTT. This sequence encodes CASPTNTGELFF.

This clone was seen just once. J is TRBJ2-3 and V is TRBV6-5, with 15 bases that match TRBD2. Trimming removed 6 bases from V and 6 bases from J; junction bases left unmatched: 4. The CDR3 spans 15 residues. From germline, CDR1 is MNHEY and CDR2 SVGAGI. The DNA of the CDR3 is TGTGCCAGCAGGGACGGGACTAGCGGGAGGGATACGCAGTATTTT. This codes for CASRDGTSGRDTQYF.

The genes are TRBV29-1 and TRBJ1-1; D ambiguous. The V end was cut by 5 bases, the J end by 4 bases, with 8 bases between. The CDR3 is made up of 11 amino acids. Per germline, CDR1 SQVTM and CDR2 ANQGSEA. For the CDR3, the DNA is TGCAGCGTTATCCGAGTCACTGAAGCTTTCTTT. Translated, it gives CSVIRVTEAFF.

This sequence joins TRBV18 and TRBJ2-3, with 8 bases identical to TRBD2. CDR3 length: 16 residues. In germline, CDR1 is KGHSH, CDR2 LQKENI. V lost 0 bases, J lost 0 bases, and 2 bases stayed unmatched. The CDR3 nucleotides are TGTGCCAGCTCACCACCGGGACTAGGTAGCACAGATACGCAGTATTTT. Translation: CASSPPGLGSTDTQYF.

The chain employs TRBV10-1 and TRBJ2-5; D gene uncertain. The CDR3 loop spans 14 amino acids. The germline V gene encodes CDR1 WNHNN and CDR2 SYGVQD (reference sequence). The ends were cut back, 3 bases at V and 0 bases at J, with 8 bases in the middle. DNA of the CDR3: TGCGCCAGCAGTGATAACAGCTACCAAGAGACCCAGTACTTC. Amino acids: CASSDNSYQETQYF.

This clone has only a few counts. J is TRBJ1-6 and V is TRBV5-1, with D tentatively TRBD1 (5 bases). The V gene's germline CDR1 is SGHRS and CDR2 YFSETQ. The CDR3 is made up of 13 amino acids. V lost 0 bases and J 10 bases, leaving 8 bases between the germline ends. The CDR3 DNA reads as TGCGCCAGCAGCTTGGACGGGGACTCACCCCTCCACTTT. It yields the protein CASSLDGDSPLHF.

As regards this clone: At one of its ends the junction is not consistent with the germline gene, which may arise from a read error. The chain joins TRBV7-9 to TRBJ1-1; 7 positions match TRBD1. The CDR3 contains 14 residues. Germline-derived CDR1 and CDR2 are SEHNR and FQNEAQ (reference sequence). CDR3 amino acids: CASSFSRDSLELVF. For the CDR3, the DNA is TGTGCCAGCAGCTTTAGCCGGGACAGCTTGGAATTAGTCTTT.

V gene TRBV30 combines with J gene TRBJ1-3; no reliable D call. With 0 bases removed from V and 6 bases from J, the gap between germline ends came to 9 bases. The germline V gene encodes CDR1 GTSNPN and CDR2 SVGIG (reference sequence). The CDR3 spans 13 residues. Here the CDR3 reads CAWSVLGINTIYF. As DNA, the CDR3 is TGTGCCTGGAGTGTACTGGGGATAAACACCATATATTTT.

This chain uses TRBV5-1 with TRBJ2-1; 9 positions agree with TRBD2. V gave up 5 bases and J gave up 7 bases; unmatched junction bases: 10. CDR1 and CDR2 from the germline V gene are SGHRS and YFSETQ. This CDR3 spans 15 amino acids. The CDR3 DNA is TGCGCCAGCAGGGAAATAGCGGGGGCCTCGAATGAGCAGTTCTTC. Translating gives CASREIAGASNEQFF.

The chain combines TRBV19 with TRBJ2-7, with 8 bases fitting TRBD2. Germline V lookup: CDR1 LNHDA, CDR2 SQIVND (reference sequence). The CDR3 has 15 amino acids. V gave up 6 bases and J gave up 5 bases; unmatched junction bases: 12. CDR3 amino acids: CASRPGGVASDEQYF. CDR3 coding DNA: TGTGCCAGTAGGCCGGGGGGGGTTGCGTCGGACGAGCAGTACTTC.

The genes are TRBV7-9 and TRBJ2-7; maybe TRBD1 (5 bases). Trimming removed 3 bases at V and 9 bases at J, with 18 bases between. The germline V gene encodes CDR1 SEHNR and CDR2 FQNEAQ (reference sequence). The CDR3 covers 14 residues. The CDR3 protein is CASSFQGSLVPQYF. CDR3 coding DNA: TGTGCCAGCAGCTTTCAGGGATCATTGGTGCCGCAGTACTTC.

CDR3 amino acids: CASSSGGFGDQPQHF. The CDR3 DNA follows: TGTGCCAGCAGCTCGGGGGGCTTCGGGGATCAGCCCCAGCATTTT. The chain employs TRBV7-9 and TRBJ1-5; tentative D call: TRBD1 (6 bases). The germline V and J ends were trimmed by 4 bases and 5 bases, with 15 bases remaining between them. This CDR3 contains 15 residues. Germline-derived CDR1 and CDR2 are SEHNR and FQNEAQ (reference sequence).

The table lists this clone with a count of one. The rearrangement uses TRBV19 and TRBJ1-4, with a weak D call TRBD1 (6 bases). This CDR3 is 14 amino acids long. Germline CDR1 LNHDA, CDR2 SQIVND (reference sequence). V dropped 5 bases and J dropped 5 bases, with 12 bases sitting between them. The CDR3 spells CASSSDSLNEKLFF. The CDR3 DNA reads TGTGCCAGTAGTTCGGACAGTTTAAATGAAAAACTGTTTTTT. Drawing the rest from reference TRBV19 and TRBJ1-4, the complete variable domain is DGGITQSPKYLFRKEGQNVTLSCEQNLNHDAMYWYRQDPGQGLRLIYYSQIVNDFQKGDIAEGYSVSREKKESFPLTVTSAQKNPTAFYLCASSSDSLNEKLFFGSGTQLSVL.

V and J are TRBV11-2 and TRBJ1-2, with 11 nucleotides matching TRBD1. Germline values: CDR1 SGHAT, CDR2 FQNNGV. V lost 2 bases and J lost 8; bases outside the gene matches: 7. There are 15 residues in the CDR3. The CDR3 here is CASSLIGQGARGYTF. The CDR3 DNA sequence: TGTGCCAGCAGCTTAATCGGACAGGGGGCGAGAGGCTACACCTTC.

The genes are TRBV5-1 and TRBJ1-3; the D is unclear. This CDR3 contains 16 residues. V was shortened by 1 base and J by 3 bases, with 14 bases between the two germline ends. CDR1 is SGHRS, CDR2 YFSETQ, per germline. For the CDR3, the DNA is TGCGCCAGCAGCTTGCAGTCCGGAACCAATGGAAACACCATATATTTT. Residues: CASSLQSGTNGNTIYF.

The chain recombines TRBV29-1 with TRBJ2-3; 11 bases line up with TRBD2. Germline V lookup: CDR1 SQVTM, CDR2 ANQGSEA. The CDR3 length is 15 residues. The trim removed 7 bases at V and 0 bases at J, leaving 6 bases unmatched. Here the CDR3 DNA reads TGCAGCGCCCTTCCTAGCGGGAGGAGCACAGATACGCAGTATTTT. As protein: CSALPSGRSTDTQYF.

The genes are TRBV28 and TRBJ1-2; tentative D call: TRBD1 (6 bases). The V and J ends lost 2 bases and 4 bases respectively, with 11 bases between them. CDR1 is MDHEN and CDR2 is SYDVKM in the germline V gene. The CDR3 covers 14 residues. The CDR3 DNA is TGTGCCAGCAGTTTAGGACAGCAGCTCTATGGCTACACCTTC. Protein sequence: CASSLGQQLYGYTF.

The chain has TRBV4-2 and TRBJ2-3, with a possible D match to TRBD2 (7 bases). CDR1 and CDR2 from the germline V gene are LGHNA and YNFKEQ. Trimming stripped 0 bases from V and 2 bases from J, with 15 bases between. CDR3 length equals 17 residues. The CDR3 spells CASSQDRRGLLTDTQYF. The DNA of the CDR3 is TGTGCCAGCAGCCAAGACCGGCGGGGGCTCCTCACAGATACGCAGTATTTT.

The rearrangement joins TRBV5-4 to TRBJ1-1; D might be TRBD1 (6 bases). There are 15 residues in the CDR3. V lost 1 base to trimming and J lost 6 bases, with 16 bases between them. Germline lookup yields CDR1 SGHNT and CDR2 YYREEE (reference sequence). CDR3 DNA sequence: TGTGCCAGCAGCTTGCCGGGCAGGGGTGGAGCTGAAGCTTTCTTT. It translates to CASSLPGRGGAEAFF.

The J gene is TRBJ1-2, the V gene TRBV4-3; D is unresolved. Germline values: CDR1 LGHNA, CDR2 YSLEER. The CDR3 covers 15 residues. V was cut by 1 base and J by 6 bases, with 15 bases left in between. CDR3 sequence reads: CASSQGVAGDHGYTF. The CDR3 nucleotides are TGCGCCAGCAGCCAAGGTGTAGCAGGCGATCATGGCTACACCTTC.

This clone has only a few counts. This CDR3 is CASTKGTTMNTEAFF. The DNA of the CDR3 is TGTGCCAGTACTAAAGGGACAACAATGAACACTGAAGCTTTCTTT. The chain uses TRBV19 and TRBJ1-1; possible D gene TRBD1, 6 bases. The CDR3 sequence is 15 residues long. V lost 7 bases and J lost 0, with 15 bases in between. Germline loops: CDR1 LNHDA, CDR2 SQIVND (reference sequence).